Listed below are T cell receptor beta chains from one sample, sequenced in a study of T cells after yellow fever vaccination. Each CDR3 protein gets one entry after TCRdb re-called the 5' RACE reads with MiXCR. This table holds fewer than 450,000 distinct CDR3 sequences, roughly 4% found once. This sample comprised PBMCs, obtained 5 days after the yellow fever booster vaccination. The source is a man between 18 and 29 years old who received the YFV17D yellow fever vaccine. The CDR3 runs from the conserved cysteine through the conserved F or W. A D gene is named only where the DNA matches it firmly. A clone size is listed for some rows: how often the clone was seen (once, few, many), or a class if it is expanded.

>TRBJ1-2|few|NA|TRBV20-1
CSARTGSYNYGYTF
TGCAGTGCTAGAACGGGCTCCTATAACTATGGCTACACCTTC
>TRBJ1-1|few|NA|TRBV6-6
CASLNSPGITEAFF
TGTGCCAGCCTTAACAGCCCGGGTATCACTGAAGCTTTCTTT
>TRBJ2-3|NA|NA|TRBV12-3/TRBV12-4
CASSSTQEGDTQYF
TGTGCCAGCAGTTCCACGCAGGAGGGAGATACGCAGTATTTT
>TRBJ2-7|few|TRBD1|TRBV7-9
CASSAQGAEQYF
TGTGCCAGCAGCGCGCAGGGGGCCGAGCAGTACTTC
>TRBJ1-2|few|TRBD1|TRBV4-3
CASSQDPLRGRVGYTF
TGCGCCAGCAGCCAAGACCCTCTCAGGGGGCGGGTGGGCTACACCTTC
>TRBJ1-2|many|NA|TRBV6-5
CASRDGGGGGYGYTF
TGTGCCAGCAGGGATGGAGGGGGTGGAGGCTATGGCTACACCTTC
>TRBJ1-5|few|NA|TRBV12-3/TRBV12-4
CASSPDRNGQPQHF
TGTGCCAGCAGCCCAGACAGGAACGGACAGCCCCAGCATTTT
>TRBJ2-5|many|NA|TRBV12-3/TRBV12-4
CASSNWGGWQETQYF
TGTGCCAGCAGCAACTGGGGTGGTTGGCAAGAGACCCAGTACTTC
>TRBJ2-2|many|NA|TRBV5-1
CASSSWSETGELFF
TGCGCCAGCAGCTCATGGTCAGAGACCGGGGAGCTGTTTTTT
>TRBJ2-7|NA|TRBD1|TRBV20-1
CSAGRQGASYEQYF
TGCAGTGCTGGAAGACAGGGAGCGTCCTACGAGCAGTACTTC
>TRBJ1-2|few|NA|TRBV28
CASRWDGADYGYTF
TGTGCCAGCAGATGGGACGGAGCGGACTATGGCTACACCTTC
>TRBJ2-5|many|NA|TRBV20-1
CSAPLRAGGSFGTQYF
TGCAGTGCTCCCCTGAGAGCAGGAGGCTCCTTTGGGACCCAGTACTTC
>TRBJ2-5|many|NA|TRBV7-7
CASSAWKETQYF
TGTGCCAGCAGCGCTTGGAAGGAGACCCAGTACTTC
>TRBJ1-2|few|NA|TRBV7-3
CASSLDMGRGGYTF
TGTGCCAGCAGCTTAGATATGGGAAGGGGTGGCTACACCTTC
>TRBJ2-1|many|NA|TRBV4-3
CASSQVANEQFF
TGCGCCAGCAGCCAAGTTGCCAATGAGCAGTTCTTC
>TRBJ1-1|few|NA|TRBV28
CASTMGGRTEAFF
TGTGCCAGCACCATGGGAGGGCGAACTGAAGCTTTCTTT
>TRBJ1-2|many|TRBD1|TRBV27
CASKPGGAFGYTF
TGTGCCAGCAAACCAGGGGGTGCTTTTGGCTACACCTTC
>TRBJ2-1|many|NA|TRBV6-5
CASRGGISYNEQFF
TGTGCCAGCAGGGGCGGAATCTCCTACAATGAGCAGTTCTTC
>TRBJ2-5|NA|NA|TRBV5-1
CASSPLYQTGQETQYF
TGCGCCAGCAGCCCTTTATACCAGACAGGACAAGAGACCCAGTACTTC
>TRBJ2-3|few|TRBD2|TRBV4-1
CASSQSLAGGGTDTQYF
TGCGCCAGCAGCCAATCTCTAGCGGGGGGGGGCACAGATACGCAGTATTTT
>TRBJ1-5|few|NA|TRBV5-1
CASSSEGSQPQHF
TGCGCCAGCAGCTCCGAGGGGAGTCAGCCCCAGCATTTT
>TRBJ1-3|many|TRBD1|TRBV7-2
CASSFGTGGSGNTIYF
TGTGCCAGCAGCTTCGGGACAGGGGGGTCCGGAAACACCATATATTTT
>TRBJ2-7|few|TRBD2|TRBV3-1
CASSGASGYEQYF
TGTGCCAGCAGTGGGGCTAGCGGCTACGAGCAGTACTTC
>TRBJ1-2|NA|NA|TRBV20-1
CSARGANYGYTF
TGCAGTGCTAGAGGGGCTAACTATGGCTACACCTTC
>TRBJ2-3|many|NA|TRBV7-6
CASSLFLMDTQYF
TGTGCCAGCAGCCTCTTCCTAATGGATACGCAGTATTTT
>TRBJ1-6|many|TRBD1|TRBV12-3/TRBV12-4
CASSPSPRGRNNSPLHF
TGTGCCAGCAGCCCCTCCCCCAGGGGGAGGAATAATTCACCCCTCCACTTT
>TRBJ1-1|few|NA|TRBV7-8
CASSLVPRDTEAFF
TGTGCCAGCAGCTTAGTCCCAAGGGACACTGAAGCTTTCTTT
>TRBJ1-1|many|NA|TRBV5-1
CASSLDPGNFGATEAFF
TGCGCCAGCAGCTTGGACCCGGGAAACTTTGGGGCCACTGAAGCTTTCTTT
>TRBJ2-3|NA|TRBD2|TRBV9
CASSVAERGPTLRTDTQYF
TGTGCCAGCAGCGTAGCCGAGCGGGGGCCCACCCTCCGCACAGATACGCAGTATTTT
>TRBJ2-3|few|NA|TRBV27
CASRYGDTQYF
TGTGCCAGTCGATACGGTGATACGCAGTATTTT
>TRBJ2-7|NA|TRBD1|TRBV6-2/TRBV6-3
CATRRAGTGLREQYF
TGTGCCACCAGAAGAGCCGGGACAGGACTCCGTGAGCAGTACTTC
>TRBJ1-1|many|NA|TRBV5-6
CASSGSPRNTEAFF
TGTGCCAGCAGCGGCTCCCCGCGGAACACTGAAGCTTTCTTT
>TRBJ2-3|many|TRBD2|TRBV7-2
CASSLLTAGGAIDTQYF
TGTGCCAGCAGCCTACTGACCGCCGGGGGGGCCATAGATACGCAGTATTTT
>TRBJ2-1|few|NA|TRBV25-1
CASSDGWAYNEQFF
TGTGCCAGCAGTGACGGTTGGGCCTACAATGAGCAGTTCTTC
>TRBJ2-4|NA|NA|TRBV18
CASSPRFRLAGNIQYF
TGTGCCAGCTCACCCCGGTTCCGGCTAGCTGGAAACATTCAGTACTTC
>TRBJ1-2|many|NA|TRBV6-5
CASSYWAPGNYGYTF
TGTGCCAGCAGTTACTGGGCTCCGGGCAACTATGGCTACACCTTC
>TRBJ1-2|few|NA|TRBV7-9
CASSPVVGNGYTF
TGTGCCAGCAGCCCAGTAGTGGGGAATGGCTACACCTTC
>TRBJ2-1|few|TRBD1|TRBV5-1
CASSLVTGGYNEQFF
TGCGCCAGCAGCTTGGTGACAGGGGGATACAATGAGCAGTTCTTC
>TRBJ2-7|many|NA|TRBV7-6
CASSSYRDYEQYF
TGTGCCAGCAGCTCATACAGGGACTACGAGCAGTACTTC
>TRBJ2-3|few|NA|TRBV7-2
CASSLVGGSITPDTQYF
TGTGCCAGCAGCTTAGTTGGTGGGTCTATTACTCCAGATACGCAGTATTTT
>TRBJ2-2|many|NA|TRBV5-1
CASRAGTGTGELFF
TGCGCCAGCAGGGCCGGGACTGGGACCGGGGAGCTGTTTTTT
>TRBJ2-4|many|TRBD1|TRBV6-2/TRBV6-3
CASSYSGTENIQYF
TGTGCCAGCAGTTACTCCGGGACAGAAAACATTCAGTACTTC
>TRBJ2-5|NA|NA|TRBV5-4
CASSPSGMETQYF
TGTGCCAGCAGCCCTTCAGGGATGGAGACCCAGTACTTC
>TRBJ1-5|many|TRBD1|TRBV20-1
CSARIQGESNQPQHF
TGCAGTGCTAGAATCCAGGGGGAAAGCAATCAGCCCCAGCATTTT
>TRBJ1-2|NA|NA|TRBV24-1
CATSEYRYGYTF
TGTGCCACCAGTGAATACCGCTATGGCTACACCTTC
>TRBJ2-2|few|NA|TRBV15
CATSGGTRFNTGELFF
TGTGCCACCAGCGGCGGTACCAGATTTAACACCGGGGAGCTGTTTTTT
>TRBJ2-1|NA|NA|TRBV6-6
CASSTSGDSYNEQFF
TGTGCCAGCAGTACCTCCGGGGACTCCTACAATGAGCAGTTCTTC
>TRBJ2-7|NA|TRBD2|TRBV5-1
CASSLSGGEQYF
TGCGCCAGCAGCCTTTCGGGGGGCGAGCAGTACTTC
>TRBJ2-3|few|TRBD2|TRBV27
CASSPSGLSTDTQYF
TGTGCCAGCAGTCCTAGCGGACTAAGCACAGATACGCAGTATTTT
>TRBJ1-4|few|TRBD1|TRBV3-1
CASSHGTESEKLFF
TGTGCCAGCAGCCATGGGACAGAGAGTGAAAAACTGTTTTTT
>TRBJ2-1|few|NA|TRBV7-9
CASSFPTAGYYNEQFF
TGTGCCAGCAGCTTCCCCACGGCAGGCTACTACAATGAGCAGTTCTTC
>TRBJ2-3|NA|NA|TRBV28
CASSLWGVKDTDTQYF
TGTGCCAGCAGTTTATGGGGGGTAAAGGACACAGATACGCAGTATTTT
>TRBJ1-2|few|NA|TRBV27
CASSTRTDNYGYTF
TGTGCCAGCAGCACTAGGACTGATAACTATGGCTACACCTTC
>TRBJ2-3|many|TRBD2|TRBV7-9
CASSLTSGGTDTQYF
TGCGCCAGCAGCTTGACTAGCGGGGGCACAGATACGCAGTATTTT
>TRBJ2-7|NA|NA|TRBV6-2/TRBV6-3
CASITVGRRHSYEQYF
TGTGCCAGCATAACGGTGGGACGGAGACACTCCTACGAGCAGTACTTC